The next 22 T cell receptor beta chains were all read from a single sample in a study of human T cells and chemical hapten exposure (dated by TCRdb to the early 2020s). Interpreted using the paper, the time point label stands for: patch test 3, about 24 weeks after DPC sensitization. The sample's treatment or condition label, decoded: therapeutic diphenylcyclopropenone sensitization with weekly scalp DPC. The library was obtained by RACE. For sequencing, a NextSeq 500 was employed. TCRdb reprocessing: public reads trimmed at Q25 with fastp, clones called with MiXCR, in-frame beta chains kept. Rows with one shared CDR3 protein collapse into an entry with the most common genes and DNA. The table for this sample lists over 55,000 distinct CDR3 sequences; around 10% of them were counted only once. Roughly 1.4% of the sample rests with the top ten. The sample here was whole blood, taken in connection with sensitization to the hapten diphenylcyclopropenone (DPC). The receptors originated from a woman aged 45-60 years with alopecia areata. Some clones in this sample may be carry-over from other donors' samples.

The sample holds a few counts of this clonotype. This chain uses TRBV6-5 with TRBJ2-7; D is perhaps TRBD1 (6 bases). The CDR3 is 13 amino acids. With 5 bases removed from V and 2 bases from J, the gap between germline ends came to 10 bases. Germline lookup yields CDR1 MNHEY and CDR2 SVGAGI. The CDR3 sequence is CASSRQVTYEQYF. The CDR3 DNA sequence: TGTGCCAGCAGTCGACAGGTTACCTACGAGCAGTACTTC.

The sample holds many counts of this clonotype. Mismatch with germline at one junction end may stem from a read error. The chain joins TRBV5-1 to TRBJ1-4; 8 bases map to TRBD1. The CDR3 is 14 amino acids. Germline V gene lookup returns CDR1 SGHRS and CDR2 YFSETQ. The CDR3 reads CASSSGQGGEKLFF. The CDR3 bases are TGTGCCAGCAGTTCAGGACAGGGAGGAGAAAAACTGTTTTTT.

There are many counts of this clonotype. This rearrangement joins TRBV20-1 to TRBJ2-7; D call uncertain. CDR1 and CDR2 (germline): DFQATT, SNEGSKA (reference sequence). Trimming shortened V by 6 bases and J by 4 bases, and 10 bases separated the two germline ends. This CDR3 has 11 amino acids. This CDR3 reads CSAKKEYEQYF. The CDR3 DNA sequence: TGCAGTGCAAAAAAGGAATACGAGCAGTACTTC.

This clonotype was found many times. The gene calls are TRBV7-6 and TRBJ2-5, with 7 bases lining up with TRBD2. The CDR3 has 14 residues. V dropped 6 bases and J dropped 5; count of bases not matched to a gene: 9. CDR1 SGHVS and CDR2 FNYEAQ come from the germline V gene. CDR3: CASSGRAEGETQYF. CDR3 coding DNA: TGTGCCAGCAGTGGGAGGGCCGAAGGGGAGACCCAGTACTTC.

In its sample, this clonotype was seen many times. This chain connects TRBV20-1 to TRBJ1-2; 7 positions match TRBD1. The J segment lost 2 bases and the V segment lost 6 bases, leaving 3 bases of the junction unmatched. The V gene's germline CDR1 is DFQATT and CDR2 SNEGSKA (reference sequence). This CDR3 contains 12 residues. Written as DNA, the CDR3 is TGCAGTGCAATGACAGGGAACTATGGCTACACCTTC. As protein: CSAMTGNYGYTF.

In this sample, this clonotype turned up a few times. J is TRBJ2-1 and V is TRBV28, with TRBD2 matching 8 bases. The CDR3 runs to 14 residues. J lost 7 bases, V lost 3 bases, and 5 bases had no gene match. Germline CDR1 and CDR2: MDHEN and SYDVKM. Here the CDR3 DNA reads TGTGCCAGCAGTTTTACCGGACTAGCAAATGAGCAGTTCTTC. This sequence encodes CASSFTGLANEQFF.

The V call is TRBV5-1, the J call TRBJ2-5; 12 positions match TRBD2. The germline V gene encodes CDR1 SGHRS and CDR2 YFSETQ. The trim removed 2 bases at V and 1 base at J, leaving 9 bases unmatched. The CDR3 is made up of 18 amino acids. The CDR3 protein is CASSFGSAGLAGQETQYF. The CDR3, as DNA: TGCGCCAGCAGCTTTGGATCGGCGGGACTAGCGGGCCAAGAGACCCAGTACTTC.

The table lists this clonotype with many counts. This sequence joins TRBV11-2 and TRBJ1-2; perhaps TRBD1 as D (6 bases). With 5 bases removed from V and 1 base from J, the gap between germline ends came to 17 bases. The CDR3 consists of 16 residues. Germline V lookup: CDR1 SGHAT, CDR2 FQNNGV. The DNA for the CDR3 is TGTGCCAGCAGCCGGGAGGCCGGGACACTTAACTATGGCTACACCTTC. Translated: CASSREAGTLNYGYTF.

The chain employs TRBV12-3 or TRBV12-4 and TRBJ2-1, with TRBD2 identical over 10 bases. Losses at the gene ends were 5 bases for V and 6 bases for J; bases not matched to a gene: 13. The length of the CDR3 is 17 residues. The CDR3, as DNA: TGTGCCAGCAGTCTAGGGCGCTCTAGCGGGAGACGCAATGAGCAGTTCTTC. It yields the protein CASSLGRSSGRRNEQFF.

The gene calls are TRBV28 and TRBJ2-7, with a possible D match to TRBD2 (6 bases). This CDR3 is 15 amino acids long. The V end was cut by 7 bases, the J end by 4 bases, with 20 bases between. Germline CDR1 reads MDHEN; CDR2 reads SYDVKM. The CDR3 DNA is TGTGCCAGCACCCTTTCCACTAGGGAGGTTTACGAGCAGTACTTC. It encodes CASTLSTREVYEQYF. Together with reference TRBV28 and TRBJ2-7, the CDR3 gives the full variable domain: DVKVTQSSRYLVKRTGEKVFLECVQDMDHENMFWYRQDPGLGLRLIYFSYDVKMKEKGDIPEGYSVSREKKERFSLILESASTNQTSMYLCASTLSTREVYEQYFGPGTRLTVT.

This clonotype has a count of ten or more. The chain uses TRBV7-2 and TRBJ2-7, with a possible D match to TRBD1 (5 bases). The CDR3 totals 15 residues. Germline-derived CDR1 and CDR2 are SGHTA and FQGNSA. The V end lost 3 bases, the J end lost 7 bases, and 19 bases lay between the germline ends. CDR3 DNA sequence: TGTGCCAGCAGCTTGGACACATTACCTACGGTGGAGCAGTACTTC. Translation: CASSLDTLPTVEQYF.

In its sample, this clonotype was seen many times. The rearrangement joins TRBV5-4 to TRBJ2-7, with TRBD2 matching 8 bases. The CDR3 length is 15 residues. Unmatched junction bases numbered 8, after V lost 3 bases and J lost 3 bases. Germline-derived CDR1 and CDR2 are SGHNT and YYREEE (reference sequence). The DNA of the CDR3 is TGTGCCAGCAGCTCCGCCGGGACTAGGGGCTACGAGCAGTACTTC. This translates into CASSSAGTRGYEQYF.

A few counts support this clonotype. The chain uses TRBV5-5 and TRBJ2-5; D remains ambiguous. Germline CDR1 and CDR2: SGHKS and YYEKEE (reference sequence). The CDR3 covers 12 residues. V lost 3 bases to trimming and J lost 5 bases, with 8 bases between them. The DNA for the CDR3 is TGTGCCAGCAGCTCTACCGGGGAGACCCAGTACTTC. Its protein product is CASSSTGETQYF. The full variable domain, completed using reference TRBV5-5 and TRBJ2-5, is DAGVTQSPTHLIKTRGQQVTLRCSPISGHKSVSWYQQVLGQGPQFIFQYYEKEERGRGNFPDRFSARQFPNYSSELNVNALLLGDSALYLCASSSTGETQYFGPGTRLLVL.

This clonotype turned up a few times. The gene calls are TRBV18 and TRBJ1-2; D call uncertain. This CDR3 has 13 amino acids. V lost 2 bases and J 5 bases, leaving 9 bases between the germline ends. The germline gives CDR1 KGHSH, CDR2 LQKENI. CDR3 residues: CASSPAHLYGYTF. The CDR3 nucleotides are TGTGCCAGCTCACCAGCACACTTATATGGCTACACCTTC.

The CDR3 spells CASSLDPSREQFF. CDR3 bases: TGTGCCAGCAGCTTAGACCCCAGCCGTGAGCAGTTCTTC. This rearrangement joins TRBV7-2 to TRBJ2-1, with D unresolved. Trimming pared 1 base from V and 9 bases from J, leaving 10 bases between. This CDR3 has 13 residues. The germline CDR1 and CDR2 sequences are SGHTA and FQGNSA.

This chain connects TRBV5-1 to TRBJ2-3, with a possible D match to TRBD2 (5 bases). The CDR3 is 15 amino acids. The V end lost 0 bases, the J end lost 3 bases, and 11 bases lay between the germline ends. From germline, CDR1 is SGHRS and CDR2 YFSETQ. CDR3 in DNA: TGCGCCAGCAGCTTGGGTCCCCGAGGGACAGATACGCAGTATTTT. This translates into CASSLGPRGTDTQYF. The entire variable domain, with the rest obtained from reference TRBV5-1 and TRBJ2-3, is as follows: KAGVTQTPRYLIKTRGQQVTLSCSPISGHRSVSWYQQTPGQGLQFLFEYFSETQRNKGNFPGRFSGRQFSNSRSEMNVSTLELGDSALYLCASSLGPRGTDTQYFGPGTRLTVL.

The rearrangement links TRBV7-2 to TRBJ2-4; 11 nucleotides line up with TRBD2. With V trimmed by 0 bases and J by 5 bases, 6 bases remained unmatched. CDR1 is SGHTA and CDR2 is FQGNSA in the germline V gene. The CDR3 spans 17 residues. CDR3 sequence reads: CASSLARDSGRENIQYF. In DNA, the CDR3 is TGTGCCAGCAGCTTAGCGCGGGATAGCGGGAGGGAAAACATTCAGTACTTC.

This clonotype was seen ten or more times. The V call is TRBV7-2, the J call TRBJ2-3, with D perhaps matching TRBD2 (5 bases). Germline CDR1 SGHTA, CDR2 FQGNSA. CDR3 length equals 15 residues. The ends were cut back, 2 bases at V and 1 base at J, with 10 bases in the middle. CDR3 amino acids: CASSLTAGRTDTQYF. The CDR3 coding sequence is TGTGCCAGCAGCTTAACCGCGGGTCGCACAGATACGCAGTATTTT.

This clonotype was counted a few times. This sequence joins TRBV24-1 and TRBJ1-1; D is unresolved. This CDR3 contains 12 residues. The V and J ends lost 0 bases and 10 bases respectively, with 8 bases between them. Germline V gene sequence: CDR1 KGHDR, CDR2 SFDVKD. The CDR3 here is CATSDLEGGAFF. DNA of the CDR3: TGTGCCACCAGTGATTTGGAAGGTGGAGCTTTCTTT.

This clonotype has a count of ten or more. The V gene is TRBV5-1, the J gene TRBJ2-3; D gene ambiguous. Germline CDR1 is SGHRS and CDR2 is YFSETQ. Trimming stripped 3 bases from V and 8 bases from J, with 13 bases between. This CDR3 is 13 amino acids long. The CDR3 here is CASSSRIKSTQYF. The CDR3 nucleotides read TGCGCCAGCAGCTCTCGAATCAAATCTACGCAGTATTTT.

The chain has TRBV6-5 and TRBJ1-1; weak D call: TRBD1 (5 bases). V was cut by 6 bases and J by 3 bases, with 14 bases left in between. Germline lookup yields CDR1 MNHEY and CDR2 SVGAGI. CDR3 length equals 14 residues. The CDR3 DNA is TGTGCCAGCAGCTACCGGGGCTGGGACACTGAAGCTTTCTTT. It is translated as CASSYRGWDTEAFF.

V gene TRBV6-5 combines with J gene TRBJ2-2; no reliable D call. Trimming cost V 6 bases and J 1 base, with 9 bases left between them. The CDR3 loop spans 14 amino acids. Germline V gene data show CDR1 as MNHEY and CDR2 as SVGAGI. This chain's CDR3 is CASRRTRNTGELFF. CDR3 DNA: TGTGCCAGCAGAAGAACGCGGAACACCGGGGAGCTGTTTTTT.